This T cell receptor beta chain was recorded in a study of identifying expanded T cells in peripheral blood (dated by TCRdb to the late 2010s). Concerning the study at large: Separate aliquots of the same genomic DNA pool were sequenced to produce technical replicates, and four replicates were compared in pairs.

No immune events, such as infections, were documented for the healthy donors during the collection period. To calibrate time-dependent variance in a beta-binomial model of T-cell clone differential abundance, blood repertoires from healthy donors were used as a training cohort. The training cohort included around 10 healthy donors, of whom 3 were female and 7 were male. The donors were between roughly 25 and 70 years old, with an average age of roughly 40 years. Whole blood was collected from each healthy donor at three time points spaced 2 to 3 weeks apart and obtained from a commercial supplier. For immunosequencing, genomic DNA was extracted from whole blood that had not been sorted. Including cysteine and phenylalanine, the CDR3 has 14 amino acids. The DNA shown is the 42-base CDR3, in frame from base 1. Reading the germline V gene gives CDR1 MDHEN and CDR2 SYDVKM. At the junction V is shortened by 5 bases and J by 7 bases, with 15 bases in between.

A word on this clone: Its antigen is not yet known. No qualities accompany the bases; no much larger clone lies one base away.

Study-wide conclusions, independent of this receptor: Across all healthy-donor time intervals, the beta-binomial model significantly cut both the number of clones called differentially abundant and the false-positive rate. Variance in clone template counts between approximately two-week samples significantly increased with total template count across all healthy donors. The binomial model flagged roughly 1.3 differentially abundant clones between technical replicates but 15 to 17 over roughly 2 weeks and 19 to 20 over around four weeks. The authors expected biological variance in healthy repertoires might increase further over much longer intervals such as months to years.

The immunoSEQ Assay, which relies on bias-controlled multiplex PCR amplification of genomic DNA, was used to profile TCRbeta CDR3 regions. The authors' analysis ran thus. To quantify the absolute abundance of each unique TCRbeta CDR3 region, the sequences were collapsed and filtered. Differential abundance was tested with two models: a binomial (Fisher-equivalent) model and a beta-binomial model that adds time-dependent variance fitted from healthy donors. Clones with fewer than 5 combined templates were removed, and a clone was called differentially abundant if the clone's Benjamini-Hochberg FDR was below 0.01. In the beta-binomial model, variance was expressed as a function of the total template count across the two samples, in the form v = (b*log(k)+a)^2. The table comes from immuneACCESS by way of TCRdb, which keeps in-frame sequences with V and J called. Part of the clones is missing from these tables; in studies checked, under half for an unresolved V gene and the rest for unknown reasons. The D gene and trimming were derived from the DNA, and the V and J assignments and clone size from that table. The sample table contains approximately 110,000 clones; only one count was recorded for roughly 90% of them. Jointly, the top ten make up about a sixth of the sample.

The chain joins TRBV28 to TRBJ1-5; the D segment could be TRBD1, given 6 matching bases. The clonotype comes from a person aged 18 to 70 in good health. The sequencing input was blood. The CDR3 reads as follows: CASSTSGDVQPQHF. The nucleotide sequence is TGTGCCAGCAGTACCTCAGGGGACGTACAGCCCCAGCATTTT.